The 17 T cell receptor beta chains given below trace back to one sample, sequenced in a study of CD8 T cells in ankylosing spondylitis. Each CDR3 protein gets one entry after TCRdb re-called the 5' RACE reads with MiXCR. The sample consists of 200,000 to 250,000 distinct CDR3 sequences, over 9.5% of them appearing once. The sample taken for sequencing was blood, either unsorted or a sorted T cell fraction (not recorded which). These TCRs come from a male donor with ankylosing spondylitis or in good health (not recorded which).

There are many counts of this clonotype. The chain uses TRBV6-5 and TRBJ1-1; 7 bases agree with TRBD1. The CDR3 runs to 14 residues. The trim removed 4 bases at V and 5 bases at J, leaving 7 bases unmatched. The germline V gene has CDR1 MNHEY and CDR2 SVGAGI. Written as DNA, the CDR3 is TGTGCCAGCAGTTCGGAGGGGGCGAGGACTGAAGCTTTCTTT. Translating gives CASSSEGARTEAFF.

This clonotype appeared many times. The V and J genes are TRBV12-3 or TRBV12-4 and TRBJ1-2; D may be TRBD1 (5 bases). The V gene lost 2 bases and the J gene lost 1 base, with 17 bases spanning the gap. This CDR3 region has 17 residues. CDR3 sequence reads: CASSLLERPGNNYGYTF. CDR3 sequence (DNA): TGTGCCAGCAGTTTACTGGAGCGGCCAGGGAATAACTATGGCTACACCTTC.

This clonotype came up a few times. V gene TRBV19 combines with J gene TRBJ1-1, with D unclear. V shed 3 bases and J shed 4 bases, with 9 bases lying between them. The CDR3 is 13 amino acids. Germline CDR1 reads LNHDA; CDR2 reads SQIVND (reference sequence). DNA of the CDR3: TGTGCCAGTAGTATCGGGTTTGGCACTGAAGCTTTCTTT. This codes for CASSIGFGTEAFF.

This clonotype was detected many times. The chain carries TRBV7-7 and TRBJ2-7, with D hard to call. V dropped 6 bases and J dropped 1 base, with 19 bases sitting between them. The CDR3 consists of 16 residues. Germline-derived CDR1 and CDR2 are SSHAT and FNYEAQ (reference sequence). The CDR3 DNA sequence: TGTGCCAGCAGTCGGAACCATGGAACGTTTTCCTACGAGCAGTACTTC. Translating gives CASSRNHGTFSYEQYF.

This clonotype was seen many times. CDR3: CASSLPGQDTYEQYF. The CDR3 DNA reads as TGTGCCAGCAGCCTACCGGGACAGGATACCTACGAGCAGTACTTC. The chain uses TRBV7-7 and TRBJ2-7; 8 positions agree with TRBD1. After removal of 5 bases from V and 2 bases from J, the junction contained 8 bases not matched to a gene. This CDR3 spans 15 amino acids. The V gene's germline CDR1 is SSHAT and CDR2 FNYEAQ (reference sequence).

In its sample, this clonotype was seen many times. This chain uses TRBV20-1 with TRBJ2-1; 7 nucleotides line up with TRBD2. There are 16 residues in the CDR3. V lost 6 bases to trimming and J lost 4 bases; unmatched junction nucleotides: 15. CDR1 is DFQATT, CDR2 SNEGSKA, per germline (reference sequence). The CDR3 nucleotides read TGCAGTGCCAACCCGTGGGGGTCCGGGGGGTACAATGAGCAGTTCTTC. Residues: CSANPWGSGGYNEQFF.

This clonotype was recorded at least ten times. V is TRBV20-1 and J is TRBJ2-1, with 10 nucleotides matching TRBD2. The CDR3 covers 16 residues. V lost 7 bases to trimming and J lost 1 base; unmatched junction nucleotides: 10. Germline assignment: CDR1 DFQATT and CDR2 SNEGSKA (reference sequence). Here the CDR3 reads CSGLSGRSPSYNEQFF. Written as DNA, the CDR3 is TGCAGTGGACTTAGCGGGAGGTCCCCTTCCTACAATGAGCAGTTCTTC.

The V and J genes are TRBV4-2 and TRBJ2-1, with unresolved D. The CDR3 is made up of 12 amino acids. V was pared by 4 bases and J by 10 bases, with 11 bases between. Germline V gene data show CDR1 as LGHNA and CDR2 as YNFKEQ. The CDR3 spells CASSPYGFEQFF. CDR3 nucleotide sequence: TGTGCCAGCAGCCCTTACGGTTTCGAGCAGTTCTTC.

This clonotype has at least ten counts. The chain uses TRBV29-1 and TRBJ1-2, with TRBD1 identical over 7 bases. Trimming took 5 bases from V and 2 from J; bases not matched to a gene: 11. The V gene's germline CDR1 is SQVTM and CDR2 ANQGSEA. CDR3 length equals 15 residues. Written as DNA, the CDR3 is TGCAGCGTTTTGACCTATACAGGGGAGAACTATGGCTACACCTTC. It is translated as CSVLTYTGENYGYTF.

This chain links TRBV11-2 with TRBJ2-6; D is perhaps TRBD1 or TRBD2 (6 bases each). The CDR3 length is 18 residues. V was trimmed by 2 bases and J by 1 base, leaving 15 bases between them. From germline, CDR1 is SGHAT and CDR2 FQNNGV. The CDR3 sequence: CASSLKGGLLSGANVLTF. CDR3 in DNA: TGTGCCAGCAGCTTAAAGGGGGGCCTCCTTTCTGGGGCCAACGTCCTGACTTTC.

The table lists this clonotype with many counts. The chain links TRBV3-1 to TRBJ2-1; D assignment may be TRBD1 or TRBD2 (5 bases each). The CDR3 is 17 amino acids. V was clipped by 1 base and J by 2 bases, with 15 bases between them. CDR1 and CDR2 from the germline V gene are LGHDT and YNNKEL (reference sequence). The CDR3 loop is CASSQAGAALPYNEQFF. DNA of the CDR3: TGTGCCAGCAGCCAAGCCGGGGCGGCATTACCCTACAATGAGCAGTTCTTC.

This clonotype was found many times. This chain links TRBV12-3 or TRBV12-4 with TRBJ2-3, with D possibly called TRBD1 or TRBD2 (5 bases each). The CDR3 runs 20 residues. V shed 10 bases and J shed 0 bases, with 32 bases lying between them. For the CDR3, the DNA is TGTGCCACCCAAGACGCGATTCGGGACCACCACCATCTTAGCACAGATACGCAGTATTTT. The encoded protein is CATQDAIRDHHHLSTDTQYF.

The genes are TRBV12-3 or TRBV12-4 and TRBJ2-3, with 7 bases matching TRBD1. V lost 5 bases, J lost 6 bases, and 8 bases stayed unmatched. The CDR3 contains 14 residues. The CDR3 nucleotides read TGTGCCAGCAGTACGACAGGGACCCAGGATACGCAGTATTTT. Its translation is CASSTTGTQDTQYF.

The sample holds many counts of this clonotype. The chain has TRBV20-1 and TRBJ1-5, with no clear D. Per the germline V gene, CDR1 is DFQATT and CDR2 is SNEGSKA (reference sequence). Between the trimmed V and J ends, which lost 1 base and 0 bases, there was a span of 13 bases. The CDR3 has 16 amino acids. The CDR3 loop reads CSARALPGNSNQPQHF. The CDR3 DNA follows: TGCAGTGCTAGAGCCCTACCCGGGAATAGCAATCAGCCCCAGCATTTT.

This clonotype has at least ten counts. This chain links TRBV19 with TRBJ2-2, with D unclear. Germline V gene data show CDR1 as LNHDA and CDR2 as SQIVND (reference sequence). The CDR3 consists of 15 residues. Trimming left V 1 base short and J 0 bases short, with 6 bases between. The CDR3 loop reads CASSIAPANTGELFF. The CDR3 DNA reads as TGTGCCAGTAGTATAGCTCCAGCGAACACCGGGGAGCTGTTTTTT.

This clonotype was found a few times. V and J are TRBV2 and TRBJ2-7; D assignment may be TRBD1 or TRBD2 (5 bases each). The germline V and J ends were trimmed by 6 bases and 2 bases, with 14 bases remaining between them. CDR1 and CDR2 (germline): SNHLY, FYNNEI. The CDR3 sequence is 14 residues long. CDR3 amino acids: CASRQNPGPYEQYF. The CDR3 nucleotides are TGTGCCAGCAGGCAGAACCCGGGGCCCTACGAGCAGTACTTC.

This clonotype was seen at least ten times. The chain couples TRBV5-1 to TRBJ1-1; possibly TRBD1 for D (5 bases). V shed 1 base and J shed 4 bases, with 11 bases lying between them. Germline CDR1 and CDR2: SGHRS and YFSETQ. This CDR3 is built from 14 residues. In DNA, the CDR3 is TGCGCCAGCAGCTTGACGGGGGAGCGCACTGAAGCTTTCTTT. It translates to CASSLTGERTEAFF.